Below are 23 T cell receptor beta chains sequenced from a single sample in a study of shared clonotypes between healthy human individuals. Profiling relied on immunoSEQ multiplex PCR, and the TCRdb table lists in-frame clones only, not all of them. This sample yields around 980,000 clones, of which approximately 80% are seen a single time; 0.61% belongs to the top ten. The specimen sequenced was memory CD4+ T cells from PBMCs. The subset was: CD45RA-negative fraction. The receptor source for this set is a young man in good health. Some clones in this sample may be carry-over from other donors' samples.

Note on this clone: The same CDR3 also results from other DNA sequences found in this sample. The chain couples TRBV28 to TRBJ2-7; the D gene is possibly TRBD2 (6 bases). Germline assignment: CDR1 MDHEN and CDR2 SYDVKM. This CDR3 has 12 amino acids. V was pared by 6 bases and J by 4 bases, with 10 bases between. In DNA form, the CDR3 reads TGTGCCAGCAGCCTGGGGGGATACGAGCAGTACTTC. Protein sequence: CASSLGGYEQYF.

The chain carries TRBV13 and TRBJ1-4; D gene uncertain. Germline CDR1 PRHDT, CDR2 FYEKMQ (reference sequence). With 1 base removed from V and 7 bases from J, the gap between germline ends came to 13 bases. This CDR3 region has 15 residues. CDR3 in amino acids: CASSLARGYSEKLFF. In DNA, the CDR3 is TGTGCCAGCAGCTTAGCCCGGGGATATAGTGAAAAACTGTTTTTT.

This clone has just one count. V and J are TRBV5-1 and TRBJ1-1; no definite D call. Trimming took 0 bases from V and 5 from J, leaving 11 bases between them. CDR1 SGHRS and CDR2 YFSETQ come from the germline V gene. The CDR3 sequence is 14 residues long. The DNA of the CDR3 is TGCGCCAGCAGCTTGGATATTGGCGGGACTGAAGCTTTCTTT. Translated, it gives CASSLDIGGTEAFF.

This clone occurred a few times. The chain joins TRBV2 to TRBJ1-1; TRBD1 agrees at 11 bases. The CDR3 consists of 13 residues. Looked up from germline, CDR1 is SNHLY and CDR2 is FYNNEI. V lost 6 bases, J lost 8 bases, and 5 bases stayed unmatched. The CDR3 DNA reads as TGTGCCAGCAGCAGGGACAGGGGGGTCGAAGCTTTCTTT. Protein: CASSRDRGVEAFF.

The V gene is TRBV15, the J gene TRBJ2-3, with D tentatively TRBD1 (6 bases). The germline V and J ends were trimmed by 3 bases and 4 bases, with 17 bases remaining between them. The CDR3 is 16 amino acids. Per the germline V gene, CDR1 is LNHNV and CDR2 is YYDKDF (reference sequence). CDR3 region: CATSRPEGGLSDTQYF. Here the CDR3 DNA reads TGTGCCACCAGCAGGCCCGAAGGGGGTTTGTCAGATACGCAGTATTTT.

DNA of the CDR3: TGTGCCAGTGCTGGCGGGGGGCCCCACCGCTCCTATAATTCACCCCTCCACTTT. Amino acid sequence: CASAGGGPHRSYNSPLHF. The chain carries TRBV19 and TRBJ1-6; possibly TRBD1 for D (6 bases). Trimming stripped 8 bases from V and 0 bases from J, with 20 bases between. From germline, CDR1 is LNHDA and CDR2 SQIVND (reference sequence). The CDR3 has 18 residues. Based on the CDR3 plus reference TRBV19 and TRBJ1-6, the full variable domain is DGGITQSPKYLFRKEGQNVTLSCEQNLNHDAMYWYRQDPGQGLRLIYYSQIVNDFQKGDIAEGYSVSREKKESFPLTVTSAQKNPTAFYLCASAGGGPHRSYNSPLHFGNGTRLTVT.

The rearrangement links TRBV2 to TRBJ2-7; weak D call: TRBD2 (6 bases). The CDR3 totals 15 residues. V shed 0 bases and J shed 3 bases, with 12 bases lying between them. Per germline, CDR1 SNHLY and CDR2 FYNNEI. CDR3 residues: CASSEAGEAGYEQYF. In DNA, the CDR3 is TGTGCCAGCAGTGAAGCAGGGGAAGCGGGCTACGAGCAGTACTTC.

This clone was observed a single time. This chain joins TRBV28 and TRBJ2-2; 15 bases are shared with TRBD2. CDR3 size: 19 residues. Losses at the gene ends were 5 bases for V and 2 bases for J; bases not matched to a gene: 9. CDR1 is MDHEN and CDR2 is SYDVKM in the germline V gene. The CDR3 loop reads CASSPLRTSGRANTGELFF. CDR3 nucleotide sequence: TGTGCCAGCAGTCCCCTTAGGACTAGCGGGAGGGCCAACACCGGGGAGCTGTTTTTT.

V is TRBV19 and J is TRBJ2-4; a possible D gene is TRBD2 (5 bases). The V gene's germline CDR1 is LNHDA and CDR2 SQIVND (reference sequence). V was trimmed by 3 bases and J by 10 bases, leaving 10 bases between them. This CDR3 is 12 amino acids long. DNA of the CDR3: TGTGCCAGTAGTATGAGGGAACCGATTCAGTACTTC. Protein sequence: CASSMREPIQYF.

V and J are TRBV27 and TRBJ2-7; D gene uncertain. Germline values: CDR1 MNHEY, CDR2 SMNVEV (reference sequence). The CDR3 spans 12 residues. The germline V and J ends were trimmed by 1 base and 5 bases, with 6 bases remaining between them. CDR3 nucleotides: TGTGCCAGCAGTTTATATGGGGACGAGCAGTACTTC. Protein sequence: CASSLYGDEQYF.

This chain connects TRBV7-2 to TRBJ2-1; no reliable D call. This CDR3 spans 15 amino acids. Trimming left V 1 base short and J 12 bases short, with 19 bases between. The germline gives CDR1 SGHTA, CDR2 FQGNSA. CDR3 DNA: TGTGCCAGCAGCTTAGTTGGGCTCCGACCCGGTGCGCAGTTCTTC. Translation: CASSLVGLRPGAQFF.

The chain joins TRBV4-2 to TRBJ2-1; D possibly matches TRBD1 or TRBD2 (5 bases each). Germline assignment: CDR1 LGHNA and CDR2 YNFKEQ. The CDR3 is 16 residues long. The V and J ends lost 5 bases and 0 bases respectively, with 14 bases between them. The CDR3 spells CASSGPGRRSYNEQFF. The DNA for the CDR3 is TGTGCCAGCAGCGGACCGGGACGCCGCTCCTACAATGAGCAGTTCTTC.

Comment on this clone: A much larger clone lies one base from this, so it may be a read error. The chain uses TRBV5-8 and TRBJ2-5; D gene ambiguous. The CDR3 sequence is 11 residues long. V lost 2 bases to trimming and J lost 5 bases, with 4 bases between them. Germline lookup yields CDR1 SGHTS and CDR2 YDEGEE. CDR3 amino acids: CASSFYETQYF. DNA for the CDR3: TGTGCCAGCAGCTTTTATGAGACCCAGTACTTC.

The chain uses TRBV4-3 and TRBJ2-3; perhaps TRBD1 as D (7 bases). CDR3 length equals 14 residues. The germline V and J ends were trimmed by 1 base and 4 bases, with 9 bases remaining between them. In germline, CDR1 is LGHNA, CDR2 YSLEER. The CDR3 is CASSQARGADTQYF. In nucleotides, the CDR3 is TGCGCCAGCAGCCAAGCCAGGGGGGCAGATACGCAGTATTTT.

The rearrangement links TRBV27 to TRBJ2-7; 11 bases map to TRBD2. CDR1 MNHEY and CDR2 SMNVEV come from the germline V gene (reference sequence). The CDR3 runs to 15 residues. V shed 8 bases, J shed 3 bases, and the junction held 9 bases outside the gene matches. This CDR3 reads CASARPTSGNYEQYF. CDR3 coding DNA: TGTGCCAGCGCCCGACCGACTAGCGGGAACTACGAGCAGTACTTC.

The V and J genes are TRBV5-1 and TRBJ2-1, with unresolved D. From germline, CDR1 is SGHRS and CDR2 YFSETQ. CDR3 length: 14 amino acids. The V end was cut by 4 bases, the J end by 5 bases, with 13 bases between. CDR3 nucleotide sequence: TGCGCCAGCAGCAGACCAGAAGGGAACAATGAGCAGTTCTTC. It translates to CASSRPEGNNEQFF.

The chain uses TRBV10-1 and TRBJ2-3; TRBD2 agrees at 10 bases. V was clipped by 3 bases and J by 3 bases; unmatched bases: 6. The CDR3 extends over 16 amino acids. Germline V gives CDR1 WNHNN, CDR2 SYGVQD (reference sequence). CDR3 protein: CASSELPSGSTDTQYF. CDR3 in DNA: TGCGCCAGCAGTGAATTACCTAGCGGGAGTACAGATACGCAGTATTTT.

In DNA form, the CDR3 reads TGTGCCAGCAGTGTGATGCGCACAGATACGCAGTATTTT. Protein sequence: CASSVMRTDTQYF. This chain joins TRBV2 and TRBJ2-3; unclear D gene. The CDR3 runs 13 residues. Germline CDR1 is SNHLY and CDR2 is FYNNEI. Trimming shortened V by 4 bases and J by 1 base, and 6 bases separated the two germline ends.

The genes are TRBV6-5 and TRBJ1-5, with TRBD1 matching 11 bases. J lost 3 bases, V lost 7 bases, and 5 bases had no gene match. CDR3 length: 15 residues. From germline, CDR1 is MNHEY and CDR2 SVGAGI. In DNA form, the CDR3 reads TGTGCCAGCAAGATGGACAGGGGGCTCAATCAGCCCCAGCATTTT. It codes for CASKMDRGLNQPQHF.

This chain connects TRBV11-1 to TRBJ1-1; D is unclear. The CDR3 covers 14 residues. CDR1 is SGHAT and CDR2 is FQDESV in the germline V gene (reference sequence). Trimming took off 3 bases at V and 5 bases at J, with 13 bases between the two ends. The CDR3 sequence is CASSFTGVRTEAFF. The CDR3, as DNA: TGTGCCAGCAGCTTTACCGGGGTGCGAACTGAAGCTTTCTTT.

This clone has just one count. The conserved phenylalanine or tryptophan normally closing the CDR3 is absent here, so this likely arose from a read error. This chain connects TRBV27 to TRBJ2-3, with a tentative D call TRBD1 (5 bases). V lost 4 bases and J lost 0, with 14 bases in between. The V gene's germline CDR1 is MNHEY and CDR2 SMNVEV (reference sequence). The CDR3 loop spans 16 amino acids. The CDR3 DNA reads TGTGCCAGCAGTTACTCACTGGGGCAAAGCACAGATACGCAGTATCTT. It translates to CASSYSLGQSTDTQYL.

Comment on this clone: Other DNA sequences in this specimen translate into the identical CDR3. The genes are TRBV5-4 and TRBJ1-1; no firm D call. V lost 1 base and J lost 2, with 0 bases in between. The CDR3 length is 11 residues. Germline assignment: CDR1 SGHNT and CDR2 YYREEE (reference sequence). CDR3 sequence (DNA): TGTGCCAGCAGCTTGAACACTGAAGCTTTCTTT. Its protein product is CASSLNTEAFF.

The rearrangement uses TRBV7-8 and TRBJ2-1; D not certain. This CDR3 is built from 16 residues. Deletions cut 3 bases from V and 0 bases from J, with 12 bases between. From germline, CDR1 is SGHVS and CDR2 FQNEAQ. CDR3 nucleotides: TGTGCCAGCAGCTTGCGCAGAGATGACTCCTACAATGAGCAGTTCTTC. This encodes CASSLRRDDSYNEQFF.